This is a list of T cell receptor beta chains from one sample in a study of T cell responses to AZD1222 COVID-19 vaccine. TCRdb keeps only in-frame clones here, not all; method: immunoSEQ multiplex PCR. The data show roughly 100,000 clones, around nine tenths seen once. The material was peripheral blood, obtained on day 0 of AZD1222 vaccination. These receptor sequences come from an adult in good health. Each CDR3 is given with its conserved first and last residue. D genes are given only for firm matches. The size entry is marked missing in some rows and otherwise reads once, few, many or a size class.

D gene	V gene	J gene	clone size	CDR3 DNA	CDR3 protein
.	TRBV28	TRBJ1-6	.	TGTGCCAGCAGTTTCATGGGGCTGAGCTCCTATAATTCACCCCTCCACTTT	CASSFMGLSSYNSPLHF
.	TRBV11-2	TRBJ2-5	.	TGTGCCAGCAGCCCTCCAGGGTTGTGGGAGACCCAGTACTTC	CASSPPGLWETQYF
TRBD2	TRBV11-3	TRBJ2-7	.	TGTGCCCTTCCCTGGCTAGCGGGGGGCCCTCACGAGCAGTACTTC	CALPWLAGGPHEQYF
.	TRBV18	TRBJ2-1	.	TGTGCCAGCTCACCAGGGACATCCTCCTACAATGAGCAGTTCTTC	CASSPGTSSYNEQFF
.	TRBV6-2/TRBV6-3	TRBJ2-3	.	TGTGCCAGCAGTTACGCGGGGACTAGCACAGATACGCAGTATTTT	CASSYAGTSTDTQYF
.	TRBV24-1	TRBJ2-2	.	TGTGCCACCCTGAATCGTGACACTGAGCTGTTTTTT	CATLNRDTELFF
TRBD2	TRBV28	TRBJ2-7	.	TGTGCCAGCAGCAGGACTAGCGGCTCCTACGAGCAGTACTTC	CASSRTSGSYEQYF
.	TRBV25-1	TRBJ2-1	.	TGTGCCAGCAGTAACGGACCCTACAATGAGCAGTTCTTC	CASSNGPYNEQFF
TRBD2	TRBV6-5	TRBJ2-1	.	TGTGCCGCTCGGGGAGGGCCCTCCAATGAGCAGTTCTTC	CAARGGPSNEQFF
TRBD1	TRBV6-6	TRBJ1-4	.	TGTGCCAGCAGGGCAGGGGGTAATGAAAAACTGTTTTTT	CASRAGGNEKLFF
.	TRBV9	TRBJ1-1	.	TGTGCCAGCAGCAAACAGGGAGATGGAAACACTGAAGCTTTCTTT	CASSKQGDGNTEAFF
.	TRBV5-1	TRBJ1-2	once	TGCGCCAGCAGCTTGGAAGGGGCGGGGGGCTATGGCTACACCTTC	CASSLEGAGGYGYTF
.	TRBV29-1	TRBJ1-2	.	TGCAGCGTTGAAAGGGCGGCTCGGGGGAACGGCTACACCTTC	CSVERAARGNGYTF
TRBD2	TRBV23-1	TRBJ2-1	.	TGCGCCAGCAGCACGGGACTAGGACGACTGATTTTTGATGAGCAGTTCTTC	CASSTGLGRLIFDEQFF
.	TRBV18	TRBJ1-3	.	TGTGCCAGCTCACCACCGACGGGGGGCTCTGGAAACACCATATATTTT	CASSPPTGGSGNTIYF
TRBD1	TRBV29-1	TRBJ1-2	.	TGCAGCGTTGAAGATCCTCAGGGAGGGGGCCACTATGGCTACACCTTC	CSVEDPQGGGHYGYTF
.	TRBV12-3/TRBV12-4	TRBJ1-1	.	TGTGCCAGCAGTCAACAGGTTTACACTGAAGCTTTCTTT	CASSQQVYTEAFF
.	TRBV11-2	TRBJ1-2	.	TGTGCCAGCAGCCACGACGGATATGGCTACACCTTC	CASSHDGYGYTF
.	TRBV5-5	TRBJ1-1	few	TGTGCCAGCAGCTTGACACCAATGGGCCCTGAAGCTTTCTTT	CASSLTPMGPEAFF
.	TRBV19	TRBJ1-6	.	TGTGCCAGTAGTGCCCGGGCAGGGTCGGGTTCACCCCTCCACTTT	CASSARAGSGSPLHF
.	TRBV27	TRBJ1-1	.	TGTGCCAGCAGAGGGGCGGAGCCTGAAGCTTTCTTT	CASRGAEPEAFF
.	TRBV4-3	TRBJ2-5	.	TGCGCCAGCAGCCAAGGGACTGGGGAGGTCGAGACCCAGTACTTC	CASSQGTGEVETQYF
.	TRBV18	TRBJ1-2	.	TGTGCCAGCTCACCAATCAACTATGGCTACACCTTC	CASSPINYGYTF
TRBD1	TRBV4-3	TRBJ2-7	.	TGCGCCAGCAGCCAAGAGTTTGGTCAGGGGGCCGAGCAGTACTTC	CASSQEFGQGAEQYF
TRBD2	TRBV11-1	TRBJ2-3	.	TGTGCCAGCAGCCGCGGACTAGCGGGGGAACAAGATACGCAGTATTTT	CASSRGLAGEQDTQYF
.	TRBV7-2	TRBJ1-2	.	TGTGCCAGCAGCTTAGAGGGGACGTATAATGGCTACACCTTC	CASSLEGTYNGYTF
.	TRBV7-9	TRBJ1-2	.	TGTGCCAGCAGCTTAGAAACCCTTGGCTACACCTTC	CASSLETLGYTF
TRBD1	TRBV7-6	TRBJ2-7	.	TGTGCCAGCAGCTCGGGACAGGGGGTCACCTACGAGCAGTACTTC	CASSSGQGVTYEQYF
.	TRBV9	TRBJ2-2	.	TGTGCCAGCAGTGACAATACCCGGGAGCTGTTTTTT	CASSDNTRELFF
.	TRBV11-2	TRBJ1-4	.	TGTGCCAGCACTCGGGACACCGGGAGAGAAAAACTGTTTTTT	CASTRDTGREKLFF
.	TRBV15	TRBJ2-7	.	TGTGCCACCAGCAGAGGACTAGTGGCGTACGAGCAGTACTTC	CATSRGLVAYEQYF
.	TRBV19	TRBJ1-3	once	TGTGCCAGTAGTAGGCCGAGGCGGATGAGCTCTGGAAACACCATATATTTT	CASSRPRRMSSGNTIYF
TRBD1	TRBV19	TRBJ2-4	.	TGTGCCAGTAGCTACAGGGGCGGAAACATTCAGTACTTC	CASSYRGGNIQYF
.	TRBV6-5	TRBJ1-2	.	TGTGCCAGCACCCCCAGTGGGGCCCCCTGGAATGGCTACACCTTC	CASTPSGAPWNGYTF
.	TRBV6-2/TRBV6-3	TRBJ1-3	.	TGTGCCAGCAGTTACTCTGGAAACACCATATATTTT	CASSYSGNTIYF
TRBD1	TRBV20-1	TRBJ2-5	.	TGCAGTGCTACTGACAGGGCCGAGACCCAGTACTTC	CSATDRAETQYF
.	TRBV19	TRBJ2-3	few	TGTGCCAGTAGGCAAGGGTCGGGACTCCTTGCAGATACGCAGTATTTT	CASRQGSGLLADTQYF
.	TRBV20-1	TRBJ1-1	once	TGCAGTGCTAGTGTGAGGGAAGTGTTGTACACTGAAGCTTTCTTT	CSASVREVLYTEAFF
.	TRBV6-5	TRBJ2-7	.	TGTGCCAGCAGGGAGACCGGGACACTATACGAGCAGTACTTC	CASRETGTLYEQYF
.	TRBV5-4	TRBJ2-1	.	TGTGCCAGCAGCTTGGGGGCAGACTCCTACAATGAGCAGTTCTTC	CASSLGADSYNEQFF
TRBD2	TRBV24-1	TRBJ2-7	.	TGTGCCACCAGTGACCCAAGCGGGAGAGGTTACGAGCAGTACTTC	CATSDPSGRGYEQYF
TRBD2	TRBV27	TRBJ2-1	.	TGTGCCAGCAGAGTAGCGGGGGGGCCCCGAGAGCAGTTCTTC	CASRVAGGPREQFF